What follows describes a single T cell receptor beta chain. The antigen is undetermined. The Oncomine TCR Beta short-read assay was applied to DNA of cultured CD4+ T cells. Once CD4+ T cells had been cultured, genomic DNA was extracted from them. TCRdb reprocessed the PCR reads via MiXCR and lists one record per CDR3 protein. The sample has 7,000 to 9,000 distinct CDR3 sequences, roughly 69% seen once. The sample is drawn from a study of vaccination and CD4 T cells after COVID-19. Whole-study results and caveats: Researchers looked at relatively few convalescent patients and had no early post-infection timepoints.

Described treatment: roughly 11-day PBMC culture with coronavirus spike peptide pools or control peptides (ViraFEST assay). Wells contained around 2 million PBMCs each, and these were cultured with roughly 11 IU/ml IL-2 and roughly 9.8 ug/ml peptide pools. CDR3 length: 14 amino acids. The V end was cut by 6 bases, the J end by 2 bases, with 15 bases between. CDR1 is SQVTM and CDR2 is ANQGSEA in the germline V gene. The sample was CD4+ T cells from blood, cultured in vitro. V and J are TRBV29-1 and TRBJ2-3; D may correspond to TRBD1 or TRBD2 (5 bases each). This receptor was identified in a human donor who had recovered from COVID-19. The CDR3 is CSVGLGTSTDTQYF. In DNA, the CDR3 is TGCAGCGTAGGACTCGGGACGTCCACAGATACGCAGTATTTT.